This T cell receptor beta chain was recorded in a study of blood T cells in healthy people across ages (dated by TCRdb to 2015 to 2017). Regarding the research as a whole: In model experiments, template switching captured roughly one uniquely barcoded TCR beta cDNA molecule for every two T cells. To track age-related changes in TCR beta repertoire diversity, the study relied on deep sequencing normalized with unique cDNA molecular identifiers. Four age groups were formed from the donors: young (average roughly 16 years), middle-aged (approximately 39), aged (62) and long-lived (approximately 80). Donors of different ages were randomly distributed across sequencing lanes to avoid experimental bias. For two donors (one aged 18 to 30 and one aged 80 or older), the study analyzed two additional independent replicas of 1 million unique cDNA reads from the same blood draw. The paper's findings and limits, for the study overall: There was a strong correlation between observed TCR beta diversity and the percentage of naive T cells measured by flow cytometry. Since profiling was done on bulk unsorted PBMCs, naive and antigen-experienced compartments could not be conclusively compared. Donor CMV infection status was unknown, potentially confounding age-related changes in expanded clonotypes. Observed TCR beta diversity per million T cells fell roughly linearly with age, and a significant reduction was already apparent by age around 40. Estimates of total diversity based on one million sequenced T cells were regarded as lower bounds and as underestimates. Compared with the aged group, the long-lived group had more naive CD4+ T cells, fewer expanded clones and increased TCR diversity, a pattern suggesting age selection.

The CDR3 contains 15 residues, cysteine and phenylalanine counted. The entry retains the CDR3 DNA only, 45 bases that are in frame from base 1. From V the trimming removes 3 bases and from J it removes 2 bases, while the gene matches leave 5 bases of the junction unaccounted for. For CDR1 and CDR2, the germline V gene lists SGDLS and YYNGEE. Systemically healthy Caucasian individuals from Russia, some 38 in total and aged roughly 6 to 100 years, were included as donors. Around 10 milliliters of peripheral blood were collected from each donor into EDTA-treated Vacutainer tubes. Ficoll-Paque density-gradient centrifugation was used to isolate PBMCs, with at least 6 million obtained per sample. Trizol reagent was used to extract total RNA from PBMCs, with at least 6 micrograms per sample. For every donor, an aliquot of PBMCs went through flow cytometry to measure the percentages of naive CD45RAhigh/CD27high T cells.

Note on this clonotype: It lacks a known antigen. No base-level quality is on record; no much larger clone is a single base apart.

Library method: 5' RACE. Sequencing relied on an Illumina HiSeq 2500. A second PCR of 7 to 11 cycles was run with a J-beta primer mix and a sample-barcoded 5' primer. A template-switch 5' adaptor carrying 12 random nucleotides introduced a unique molecular identifier onto each TCR beta cDNA molecule. Each sample yielded at least 3 million CDR3-containing paired-end reads. First-strand cDNA was synthesized from all RNA with the Mint cDNA synthesis kit, primed by a TRBC-specific oligonucleotide. All cDNA was treated with uracil-DNA glycosylase and then went through a first 18-cycle PCR with the universal primers M1SS and BC2_uni_R. From the authors' description of their analysis: For normalization, 1 million high-quality reads were randomly selected from each sample, with every read carrying a distinct molecular identifier. Reads with shared molecular identifiers were discarded instead of being binned into consensus sequences. MiTCR, run with a Q25 quality threshold and the strictest error-elimination algorithm, handled CDR3 identification, clonotype clustering and error correction. A nonparametric unseen species model using Euler transformation provided a lower-bound estimate of total TCR beta diversity. TCRdb reprocessing: public reads trimmed at Q25 with fastp, clones called with MiXCR, in-frame beta chains kept. Merged by CDR3 protein, the rows form single entries marked with the most common genes and DNA. The V and J calls come from TCRdb's annotation, not from the publication. For this sample there are about 670,000 distinct CDR3 sequences; 45% to 60% appear just once. Of the sample, roughly 14% falls within the top ten clones.

The sample consisted of blood. This receptor was taken from an elderly woman in good health. In this chain, TRBV9 is recombined with TRBJ2-3, with TRBD2 matching 8 junction bases. In nucleotide form, the sequence is TGTGCCAGCAGCGACCAAGCGGGGGTCACAGATACGCAGTATTTT. Its amino acids are CASSDQAGVTDTQYF.